This is a list of T cell receptor beta chains from one sample in a study of vaccination effects on CD4 cells after COVID-19. Profiling relied on immunoSEQ multiplex PCR, and the TCRdb table lists in-frame clones only, not all of them. The data contain tens of thousands of clones, roughly three quarters of them seen just once; the ten biggest clones take up roughly 6%. No antigen has been identified for these receptors. The source material was CD4+ T cells from PBMCs cultured with HIV peptides, sampled before COVID-19 vaccination. The receptors originated from a human donor who had a prior SARS-CoV-2 infection. Both conserved end residues are part of each CDR3. A D gene is named only where the DNA matches it firmly. Only part of the rows carry a size: once, few, many, or a class if the clone is expanded.

J gene | clone size | V gene | D gene | CDR3 DNA | CDR3 protein
TRBJ2-3 | . | TRBV5-1 | . | TGCGCCAGCAGCTTAACCCGGGACGGATTCACAGATACGCAGTATTTT | CASSLTRDGFTDTQYF
TRBJ1-3 | . | TRBV28 | . | TGTGCCAGCAGGACCACAGGGTCAGGTGGAAACACCATATATTTT | CASRTTGSGGNTIYF
TRBJ2-1 | . | TRBV11-2 | TRBD1 | TGTGCCAGCAGTCGAGACAGGGGTATGTACAATGAGCAGTTCTTC | CASSRDRGMYNEQFF
TRBJ2-5 | . | TRBV2 | . | TGTGCCAGCAACCACAGGGAGGAGGAGACCCAGTACTTC | CASNHREEETQYF
TRBJ2-2 | . | TRBV18 | . | TGTGCCAGCTCACCAGAGGGGCCAAGGACCGGGGAGCTGTTTTTT | CASSPEGPRTGELFF
TRBJ2-5 | . | TRBV6-2/TRBV6-3 | TRBD2 | TGTGCCAGCAGTACACACCTGACCGGGACTACGATCCAAGAGACCCAGTACTTC | CASSTHLTGTTIQETQYF
TRBJ1-2 | . | TRBV5-1 | TRBD1 | TGCGCCAGCAGCTTAGAGGGGGCTGGCGGCTACACCTTC | CASSLEGAGGYTF
TRBJ2-1 | few | TRBV7-9 | . | TGTGCCAGCAGCTTACGGGGGCTGGGCAATGAGCAGTTCTTC | CASSLRGLGNEQFF
TRBJ1-4 | . | TRBV30 | . | TGTGCCTGGAGTAACTGGGAACGGGAAAAACTGTTTTTT | CAWSNWEREKLFF
TRBJ2-7 | . | TRBV12-5 | . | TGTGCTAGTGGTCCAGGAAGGATGGGAACCTACGAGCAGTACTTC | CASGPGRMGTYEQYF
TRBJ2-5 | few | TRBV7-3 | . | TGTGCCAGCAGCTTCAGAGGAGAGACCCAGTACTTC | CASSFRGETQYF
TRBJ1-5 | once | TRBV20-1 | . | TGCAGTGCTAGTCGGCCAGGGGAGAGCAATCAGCCCCAGCATTTT | CSASRPGESNQPQHF
TRBJ2-7 | . | TRBV18 | . | TGTGCCAGCTCACTCACCGCGACGACGAGCGAGCAGTACTTC | CASSLTATTSEQYF
TRBJ1-1 | . | TRBV27 | TRBD1 | TGTGCCAGCGGACCAAGGACAGGGAGGGGAAACACTGAAGCTTTCTTT | CASGPRTGRGNTEAFF
TRBJ2-7 | . | TRBV10-1 | . | TGCGCCAGCAGTGAAGAGGTAACGGGGACCTACGAGCAGTACTTC | CASSEEVTGTYEQYF
TRBJ2-3 | . | TRBV3-1/TRBV3-2 | . | TGTGCCAGCAGCCAAGTTGGCGGCGAGGTAGATACGCAGTATTTT | CASSQVGGEVDTQYF
TRBJ2-3 | . | TRBV7-3 | . | TGTGCCAGCAGCTCGTCGGGGCTGGATACGCAGTATTTT | CASSSSGLDTQYF
TRBJ1-2 | . | TRBV28 | . | TGTGCCAGCAGTTCCAGGGACGGGGGCTACACCTTC | CASSSRDGGYTF
TRBJ1-1 | . | TRBV5-1 | . | TGCGCCAGCAGCTTCACGTCCGGGGTAGGCACTGAAGCTTTCTTT | CASSFTSGVGTEAFF
TRBJ1-1 | . | TRBV5-4 | . | TGTGCCAGCAGCTTGGTAGGTAGACCAAGCACTGAAGCTTTCTTT | CASSLVGRPSTEAFF
TRBJ2-3 | . | TRBV24-1 | . | TGTGCCACCAGTTACGGACCTAGCACAGATACGCAGTATTTT | CATSYGPSTDTQYF
TRBJ1-2 | . | TRBV7-3 | . | TGTGCCAGCAGCCGCCAGGGCGGGGCTGCCTATGGCTACACCTTC | CASSRQGGAAYGYTF
TRBJ2-3 | . | TRBV5-1 | . | TGCGCCAGCAGCTTGCTGGGTTTACCCGGCGCAGATACGCAGTATTTT | CASSLLGLPGADTQYF
TRBJ2-7 | . | TRBV5-4 | . | TGTGCCAGCAGCTCGGGGATGGCGGGGCCCGCCGACGAGCAGTACTTC | CASSSGMAGPADEQYF
TRBJ2-1 | . | TRBV2 | . | TGTGCCAGCGGGGGACGGGGACGGCGAGGCGGTGAGCAGTTCTTC | CASGGRGRRGGEQFF
TRBJ1-4 | . | TRBV7-8 | . | TGTGCCAGCAGCTTGGTAACCCACCGACCAACTAATGAAAAACTGTTTTTT | CASSLVTHRPTNEKLFF
TRBJ2-1 | . | TRBV6-4 | . | TGTGCCAGCAGTACCCACAGGGACAATGAGCAGTTCTTC | CASSTHRDNEQFF
TRBJ1-4 | . | TRBV4-2 | TRBD1 | TGTGCCAGCAGCCAAATGGACAGGGAGAATGAAAAACTGTTTTTT | CASSQMDRENEKLFF
TRBJ2-3 | . | TRBV2 | TRBD1 | TGTGCCAGCGAGGGACAGCTAACTAGCACAGATACGCAGTATTTT | CASEGQLTSTDTQYF
TRBJ2-2 | . | TRBV30 | . | TGTGCCTGGAGTACTGGACAGTACACCGGGGAGCTGTTTTTT | CAWSTGQYTGELFF
TRBJ2-1 | . | TRBV6-6 | TRBD2 | TGTGCCAGCAGTTACTCAGGGAGGGGATCCTACAATGAGCAGTTCTTC | CASSYSGRGSYNEQFF
TRBJ1-5 | . | TRBV21-1 | . | TGTGCCAGCAGCAAAGGAACAGGGGTACGGCAGCCCCAGCATTTT | CASSKGTGVRQPQHF
TRBJ1-6 | . | TRBV2 | TRBD1 | TGTGCCAGCAGCCCGACAGGGGGCTACTTAAATAATTCACCCCTCCACTTT | CASSPTGGYLNNSPLHF
TRBJ1-4 | few | TRBV10-3 | TRBD1 | TGTGCCATCGGGGACAGAAATGAAAAACTGTTTTTT | CAIGDRNEKLFF
TRBJ2-3 | . | TRBV7-9 | . | TGTGCCAGCAGCCTACAGGGATACACAGATACGCAGTATTTT | CASSLQGYTDTQYF
TRBJ1-4 | . | TRBV5-1 | . | TGCGCCAGTTCCTCAACCTCCGGTACTAATGAAAAACTGTTTTTT | CASSSTSGTNEKLFF
TRBJ2-1 | few | TRBV18 | . | TGTGCCAGCTCACCCGGAGTAGCTGGTGCCAATGAGCAGTTCTTC | CASSPGVAGANEQFF
TRBJ2-3 | . | TRBV11-2 | TRBD1 | TGTGCCAGCAGCTCGGGACAGCTCAGCACAGATACGCAGTATTTT | CASSSGQLSTDTQYF
TRBJ2-3 | few | TRBV12-3/TRBV12-4 | TRBD1 | TGTGCCAGCAGTATTACAGGGGCAGATACGCAGTATTTT | CASSITGADTQYF
TRBJ2-7 | . | TRBV4-1 | . | TGCGCCAGCAGCCAATTGGCCGACAGGCGGCCTTCTTACGAGCAGTACTTC | CASSQLADRRPSYEQYF
TRBJ2-7 | . | TRBV9 | . | TGTGCCAGCAGCGTAGACCCTCTAACGGGGGAGCAGTACTTC | CASSVDPLTGEQYF
TRBJ1-5 | . | TRBV2 | . | TGTGCCAGCAGTGAAGGGACGAGGGGGACTAATCAGCCCCAGCATTTT | CASSEGTRGTNQPQHF
TRBJ2-1 | once | TRBV7-3 | . | TGTGCCAGCAGCTTCAGACTAGGTAATGAGCAGTTCTTC | CASSFRLGNEQFF
TRBJ1-1 | . | TRBV3-1/TRBV3-2 | . | TGTGCCAGCAGCCAGGGATACACTGAAGCTTTCTTT | CASSQGYTEAFF
TRBJ2-7 | . | TRBV19 | . | TGTGCCAGTAGTCCGACCCCGGACAGCTACGAGCAGTACTTC | CASSPTPDSYEQYF
TRBJ1-4 | . | TRBV6-5 | . | TGTGCCAGCAGTTTTCAACAGGGTAATGAAAAACTGTTTTTT | CASSFQQGNEKLFF
TRBJ2-3 | . | TRBV7-3 | TRBD2 | TGTGCCAGCAGCTCGGGACTAGCGGGAGCAGATACGCAGTATTTT | CASSSGLAGADTQYF
TRBJ1-4 | . | TRBV10-3 | . | TGTGCCATCAGTGGTGCAACTAATGAAAAACTGTTTTTT | CAISGATNEKLFF
TRBJ2-7 | . | TRBV6-1 | TRBD2 | TGTGCCAGCAGTGACCTAGCGGGGTTGCCGGACTACGAGCAGTACTTC | CASSDLAGLPDYEQYF
TRBJ2-5 | . | TRBV4-2 | TRBD1 | TGTGCCAGCAGCCAAGAACAGGGGGCGCAAGAGACCCAGTACTTC | CASSQEQGAQETQYF
TRBJ2-3 | . | TRBV27 | . | TGTGCCAGCAGTTTTTATAGCACAGATACGCAGTATTTT | CASSFYSTDTQYF
TRBJ2-5 | . | TRBV4-3 | . | TGCGCCAGCAGCCAGGGGACGGCAGAGACCCAGTACTTC | CASSQGTAETQYF
TRBJ1-6 | . | TRBV5-1 | TRBD1 | TGCGCCAGCACCACGGGACAGATGAATTCACCCCTCCACTTT | CASTTGQMNSPLHF